This T cell receptor (beta chain) emerged from a study of identical twins. This clonotype has just a few counts. As yet, its antigen is unknown. MiXCR was run by TCRdb on the 5' RACE reads, yielding one entry per CDR3 protein. This sample has fewer than 800,000 distinct CDR3 sequences, with just over 7% found just once. Trimming left V 5 bases short and J 1 base short, with 21 bases between. CDR1 is MNHNS and CDR2 is SASEGT in the germline V gene. There are 18 residues in the CDR3. Points from the study as a whole: An excess of low generation probability was shown by twin-shared out-of-frame alpha sequences. Where beta out-of-frame sequences were concerned, excess twin sharing was weaker.

These records were also assigned to another study, of yellow fever vaccine responses in identical twins.

The J gene is TRBJ1-5, the V gene TRBV6-1, with D possibly matching TRBD1 (6 bases). The source of this sequence is a young woman in good health. Sequenced: PBMCs. DNA for the CDR3: TGTGCCAGCAGTACCGGGCGCCCGGGGGCCCGAAGCAATCAGCCCCAGCATTTT. Translated, it gives CASSTGRPGARSNQPQHF.